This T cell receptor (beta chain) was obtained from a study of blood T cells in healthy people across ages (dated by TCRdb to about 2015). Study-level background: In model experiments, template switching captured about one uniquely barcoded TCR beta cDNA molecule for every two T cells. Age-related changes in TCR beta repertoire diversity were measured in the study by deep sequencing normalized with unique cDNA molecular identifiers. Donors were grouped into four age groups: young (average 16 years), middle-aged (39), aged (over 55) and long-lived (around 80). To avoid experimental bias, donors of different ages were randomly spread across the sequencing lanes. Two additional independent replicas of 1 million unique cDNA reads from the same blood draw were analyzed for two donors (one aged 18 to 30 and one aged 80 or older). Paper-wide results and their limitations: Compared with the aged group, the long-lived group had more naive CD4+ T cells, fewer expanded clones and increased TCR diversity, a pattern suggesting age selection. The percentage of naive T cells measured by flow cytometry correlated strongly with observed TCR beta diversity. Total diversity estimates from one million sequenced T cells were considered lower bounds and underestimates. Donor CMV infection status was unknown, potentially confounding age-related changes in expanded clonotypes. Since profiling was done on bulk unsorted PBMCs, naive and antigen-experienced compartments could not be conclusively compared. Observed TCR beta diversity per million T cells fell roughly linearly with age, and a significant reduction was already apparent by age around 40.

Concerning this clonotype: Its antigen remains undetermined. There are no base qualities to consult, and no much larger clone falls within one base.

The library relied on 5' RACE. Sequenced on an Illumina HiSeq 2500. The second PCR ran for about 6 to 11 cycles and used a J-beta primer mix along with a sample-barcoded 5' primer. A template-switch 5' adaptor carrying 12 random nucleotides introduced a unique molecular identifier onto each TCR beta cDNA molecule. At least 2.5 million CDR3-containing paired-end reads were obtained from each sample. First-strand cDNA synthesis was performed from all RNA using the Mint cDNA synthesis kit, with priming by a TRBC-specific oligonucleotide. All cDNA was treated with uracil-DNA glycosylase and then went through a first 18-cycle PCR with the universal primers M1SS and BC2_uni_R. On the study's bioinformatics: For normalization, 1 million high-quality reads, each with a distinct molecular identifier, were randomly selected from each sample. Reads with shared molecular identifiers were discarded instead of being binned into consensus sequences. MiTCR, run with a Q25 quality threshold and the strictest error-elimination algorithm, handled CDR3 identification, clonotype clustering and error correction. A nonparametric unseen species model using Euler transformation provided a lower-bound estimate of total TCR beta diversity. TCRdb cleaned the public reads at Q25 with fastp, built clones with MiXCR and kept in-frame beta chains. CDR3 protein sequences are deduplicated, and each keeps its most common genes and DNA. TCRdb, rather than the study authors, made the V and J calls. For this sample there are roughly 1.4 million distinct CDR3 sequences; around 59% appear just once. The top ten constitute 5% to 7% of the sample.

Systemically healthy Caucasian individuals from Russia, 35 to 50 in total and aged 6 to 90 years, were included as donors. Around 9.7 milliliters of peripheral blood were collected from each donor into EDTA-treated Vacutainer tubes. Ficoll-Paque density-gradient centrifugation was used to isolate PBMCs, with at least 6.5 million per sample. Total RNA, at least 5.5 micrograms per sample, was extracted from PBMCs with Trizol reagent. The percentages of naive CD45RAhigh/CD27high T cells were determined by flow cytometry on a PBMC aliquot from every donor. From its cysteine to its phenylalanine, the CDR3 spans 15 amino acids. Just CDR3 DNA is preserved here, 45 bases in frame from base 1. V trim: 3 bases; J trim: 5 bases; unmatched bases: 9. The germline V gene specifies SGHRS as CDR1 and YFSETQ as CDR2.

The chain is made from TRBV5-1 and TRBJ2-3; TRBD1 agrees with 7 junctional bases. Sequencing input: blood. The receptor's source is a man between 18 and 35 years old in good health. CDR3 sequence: CASSSDERGQDTQYF. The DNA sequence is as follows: TGCGCCAGCAGCTCGGATGAGAGGGGGCAAGATACGCAGTATTTT.